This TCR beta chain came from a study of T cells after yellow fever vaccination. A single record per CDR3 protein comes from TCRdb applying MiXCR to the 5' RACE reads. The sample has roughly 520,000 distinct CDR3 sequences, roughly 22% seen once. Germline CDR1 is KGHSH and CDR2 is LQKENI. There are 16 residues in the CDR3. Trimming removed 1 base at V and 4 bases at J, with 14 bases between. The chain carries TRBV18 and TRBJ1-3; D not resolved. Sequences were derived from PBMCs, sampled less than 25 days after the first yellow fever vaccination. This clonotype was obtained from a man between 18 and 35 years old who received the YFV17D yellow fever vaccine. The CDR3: CASSPRIEGSGNTIYF. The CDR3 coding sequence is TGTGCCAGCTCACCACGTATCGAGGGCTCAGGAAACACCATATATTTT.